The sequence of this T cell receptor (beta chain) was determined in a study of blood T cell repertoires in COVID-19. Germline CDR1 reads MNHEY; CDR2 reads SVGAGI. The CDR3 consists of 15 residues. V was pared by 7 bases and J by 4 bases, with 16 bases between. Here immunoSEQ multiplex PCR was the method, and the copy in TCRdb shows in-frame clones only, minus some. The data hold over 110,000 clones, with 70% to 85% observed a single time. The source material was peripheral blood. The rearrangement uses TRBV6-5 and TRBJ1-4; D may be TRBD1 (5 bases). The clonotype comes from a man in his 60s with active or convalescent COVID-19. CDR3 sequence (DNA): TGTGCCAGCATTCTTGATACCGGGGGTAATGAAAAACTGTTTTTT. Translation: CASILDTGGNEKLFF.